Following are 32 T cell receptor beta chains from one sample sequenced in a study of cytomegalovirus exposure and HLA in healthy donors (dated by TCRdb to 2015 to 2018). The library came from the immunoSEQ multiplex PCR assay. For the multiplex PCR, a mixture combining 60 forward primers for TCR Vbeta segments and 13 reverse primers for TCR Jbeta segments was used. TCRdb mirrors the immuneACCESS table, restricted to in-frame sequences. Some clones are absent from its copies; in checked studies, under half trace to an unresolved V gene, and the reason for the others is unknown. Counted in this sample were about 260,000 clones; about four fifths of them appeared once. 1.5% to 2% of the sample lies in the top ten. The sample comprised PBMCs. These receptor sequences come from a woman in her forties in good health and CMV-seropositive.

The rearrangement links TRBV28 to TRBJ2-4, with D possibly TRBD1 on 6 matching bases. The CDR3 contains 19 residues. V was cut by 5 bases and J by 0 bases, with 23 bases left in between. Germline CDR1 and CDR2: MDHEN and SYDVKM. CDR3 region: CASSPRGPQSSVAKNIQYF. For the CDR3, the DNA is TGTGCCAGCAGTCCCAGGGGTCCCCAGTCATCTGTAGCCAAAAACATTCAGTACTTC. The whole variable domain, filled in from reference TRBV28 and TRBJ2-4, reads DVKVTQSSRYLVKRTGEKVFLECVQDMDHENMFWYRQDPGLGLRLIYFSYDVKMKEKGDIPEGYSVSREKKERFSLILESASTNQTSMYLCASSPRGPQSSVAKNIQYFGAGTRLSVL.

A few counts support this clone. The chain combines TRBV6-1 with TRBJ2-2; the match to TRBD2 covers 7 bases. Trimming cost V 0 bases and J 5 bases; bases outside gene matches: 3. Germline V gene lookup returns CDR1 MNHNS and CDR2 SASEGT. The CDR3 spans 15 residues. CDR3 residues: CASSEAGRGTGELFF. The CDR3 DNA follows: TGTGCCAGCAGTGAAGCGGGGCGGGGGACCGGGGAGCTGTTTTTT.

V is TRBV5-5 and J is TRBJ2-1, with D tentatively TRBD2 (5 bases). CDR1 and CDR2 from the germline V gene are SGHKS and YYEKEE (reference sequence). The CDR3 length is 14 residues. V lost 1 base, J lost 6 bases, and 11 bases lay in between. CDR3 residues: CASSLSGVGNEQFF. The CDR3 DNA is TGTGCCAGCAGCTTGTCCGGGGTGGGCAATGAGCAGTTCTTC.

The chain couples TRBV6-1 to TRBJ1-2; 9 nucleotides align to TRBD1. Per the germline V gene, CDR1 is MNHNS and CDR2 is SASEGT. V shed 6 bases, J shed 7 bases, and the junction held 9 bases outside the gene matches. The CDR3 has 14 amino acids. This CDR3 reads CASSRDRENGGYTF. The CDR3 DNA is TGTGCCAGCAGCCGGGACAGGGAGAACGGTGGCTACACCTTC.

The chain recombines TRBV6-5 with TRBJ2-2, with unresolved D. The germline V gene encodes CDR1 MNHEY and CDR2 SVGAGI. CDR3 length: 15 amino acids. The V end lost 2 bases, the J end lost 1 base, and 8 bases lay between the germline ends. CDR3 amino acids: CASSYRLLNTGELFF. For the CDR3, the DNA is TGTGCCAGCAGTTACCGACTCTTGAACACCGGGGAGCTGTTTTTT.

V usage is TRBV6-5 and J usage is TRBJ2-5, with 7 bases matching TRBD1. The tail of the sequence fits TRBJ2-7 better, so the J call may be wrong. CDR1 and CDR2 (germline): MNHEY, SVGAGI. The CDR3 spans 14 residues. CDR3 bases: TGTGCCAGCAGTGCCGACAGGGTTAGTGCCGAGCAGTACTTC. Its protein product is CASSADRVSAEQYF.

The genes are TRBV28 and TRBJ1-4; weak D call: TRBD1 (6 bases). Between the trimmed V and J ends, which lost 7 bases and 7 bases, there was a span of 13 bases. The CDR3 is made up of 13 amino acids. Germline CDR1 is MDHEN and CDR2 is SYDVKM. The CDR3, as DNA: TGTGCCAGCAACCTCCGGACAGCTGAAAAACTGTTTTTT. Amino acid sequence: CASNLRTAEKLFF.

V is TRBV18 and J is TRBJ1-1, with 8 positions matching TRBD1. V shed 6 bases and J 1 base; nucleotides not matched to a gene: 1. From germline, CDR1 is KGHSH and CDR2 LQKENI. There are 13 residues in the CDR3. The CDR3 coding sequence is TGTGCCAGCTCTCAGGGGGCGAACACTGAAGCTTTCTTT. Translation: CASSQGANTEAFF.

V is TRBV19 and J is TRBJ2-5, with D perhaps TRBD1 (5 bases). CDR1 and CDR2 (germline): LNHDA, SQIVND (reference sequence). V lost 6 bases and J lost 1, with 12 bases in between. The CDR3 is 14 amino acids. The CDR3 sequence: CASRVTAFQETQYF. The CDR3 nucleotides read TGTGCCAGTAGGGTGACAGCCTTCCAAGAGACCCAGTACTTC.

The rearrangement joins TRBV5-1 to TRBJ2-4, with D possibly TRBD1 on 6 matching bases. CDR3 length: 15 residues. Trimming shortened V by 3 bases and J by 6 bases, and 16 bases separated the two germline ends. In germline, CDR1 is SGHRS, CDR2 YFSETQ. CDR3 sequence: CASSSPGAGGNIQYF. The CDR3 DNA follows: TGCGCCAGCAGCTCCCCAGGGGCGGGTGGAAACATTCAGTACTTC. Full variable domain (missing parts from reference TRBV5-1 and TRBJ2-4): KAGVTQTPRYLIKTRGQQVTLSCSPISGHRSVSWYQQTPGQGLQFLFEYFSETQRNKGNFPGRFSGRQFSNSRSEMNVSTLELGDSALYLCASSSPGAGGNIQYFGAGTRLSVL.

A remark on this clone: In the same sample, other DNA sequences code for this CDR3. V usage is TRBV20-1 and J usage is TRBJ1-1; D remains unclear. Germline V gene sequence: CDR1 DFQATT, CDR2 SNEGSKA (reference sequence). The CDR3 has 10 amino acids. V was pared by 6 bases and J by 8 bases, with 10 bases between. Here the CDR3 DNA reads TGCAGTGCGCCTAGAGGGGAAGCTTTCTTT. Amino acid sequence: CSAPRGEAFF.

The chain is built from TRBV15 and TRBJ1-5; possible D gene TRBD1, 5 bases. Trimming stripped 2 bases from V and 2 bases from J, with 10 bases between. The V gene's germline CDR1 is LNHNV and CDR2 YYDKDF (reference sequence). This CDR3 is 15 amino acids long. Written as DNA, the CDR3 is TGTGCCACCAGCAGATCAGGGTCCGGCAATCAGCCCCAGCATTTT. Translating gives CATSRSGSGNQPQHF.

V and J are TRBV19 and TRBJ1-6; 8 bases match TRBD1. V gave up 3 bases and J gave up 9 bases; unmatched junction bases: 4. CDR3 length: 14 amino acids. CDR1 and CDR2 (germline): LNHDA, SQIVND (reference sequence). The CDR3 loop is CASSINRGASPLHF. The CDR3 DNA is TGTGCCAGTAGTATTAACAGGGGGGCTTCACCCCTCCACTTT.

This chain joins TRBV27 and TRBJ2-7; TRBD1 aligns across 10 bases. The CDR3 consists of 16 residues. The V gene end was trimmed by 3 bases and the J gene end by 6 bases; junction bases not matched to a gene: 11. Germline CDR1 and CDR2: MNHEY and SMNVEV (reference sequence). The CDR3 is CASSLDRDRGFREQYF. In DNA form, the CDR3 reads TGTGCCAGCAGTTTGGACCGGGACAGGGGCTTCCGCGAGCAGTACTTC.

The chain recombines TRBV15 with TRBJ2-7, with D tentatively TRBD2 (5 bases). This CDR3 has 14 residues. The germline V gene encodes CDR1 LNHNV and CDR2 YYDKDF (reference sequence). V lost 5 bases, J lost 3 bases, and 14 bases lay in between. In DNA, the CDR3 is TGTGCCACCAGCCTCGGACTCAAACTCTACGAGCAGTACTTC. Translation gives CATSLGLKLYEQYF.

The chain has TRBV18 and TRBJ1-1; D remains ambiguous. The CDR3 is 16 residues long. In germline, CDR1 is KGHSH, CDR2 LQKENI. Trimming took 5 bases from V and 5 from J, leaving 21 bases between them. The CDR3: CASSAIGRLGGTEAFF. The CDR3 DNA reads as TGTGCCAGCTCAGCAATTGGGAGGCTCGGAGGAACTGAAGCTTTCTTT.

This sequence joins TRBV10-1 and TRBJ2-5; 12 bases map to TRBD2. Looked up from germline, CDR1 is WNHNN and CDR2 is SYGVQD (reference sequence). There are 15 residues in the CDR3. V gave up 8 bases and J gave up 1 base; unmatched junction bases: 5. The CDR3 bases are TGCGCCAGCGGTCTACTAGCGGGAGGCCAAGAGACCCAGTACTTC. Translating gives CASGLLAGGQETQYF.

CDR3 sequence: CASSGTGINEQFF. In DNA form, the CDR3 reads TGTGCCAGCAGCGGGACAGGGATCAATGAGCAGTTCTTC. The J gene is TRBJ2-1, the V gene TRBV9; 8 nucleotides match TRBD1. Germline-derived CDR1 and CDR2 are SGDLS and YYNGEE. The CDR3 has 13 residues. After removal of 3 bases from V and 6 bases from J, the junction contained 2 bases not matched to a gene. The variable domain in full, completed from reference TRBV9 and TRBJ2-1, reads DSGVTQTPKHLITATGQRVTLRCSPRSGDLSVYWYQQSLDQGLQFLIQYYNGEERAKGNILERFSAQQFPDLHSELNLSSLELGDSALYFCASSGTGINEQFFGPGTRLTVL.

This sequence joins TRBV18 and TRBJ2-2, with D maybe TRBD1 (6 bases). Germline CDR1 KGHSH, CDR2 LQKENI. This CDR3 spans 16 amino acids. V gave up 3 bases and J gave up 2 bases, with 13 bases separating them. The CDR3 region is CASSPDSGQNTGELFF. DNA of the CDR3: TGTGCCAGCTCACCTGACTCGGGACAAAACACCGGGGAGCTGTTTTTT.

In the case of this clone: One end of the junction does not line up with germline, which may come from a read error. This sequence joins TRBV7-8 and TRBJ1-1; D ambiguous. Germline V CDR1 and CDR2: SGHVS, FQNEAQ. This CDR3 spans 14 amino acids. The CDR3 nucleotides are TGTGCCAGCAGCTTTGGCTCGATGAACGCTGAAGCTTTCTTT. Translating gives CASSFGSMNAEAFF.

This rearrangement joins TRBV4-3 to TRBJ1-4; D is unresolved. Germline values: CDR1 LGHNA, CDR2 YSLEER. V gave up 0 bases and J gave up 6 bases, with 11 bases separating them. The length of the CDR3 is 15 residues. CDR3 sequence: CASSQDFAADEKLFF. CDR3 bases: TGCGCCAGCAGCCAAGATTTCGCGGCAGATGAAAAACTGTTTTTT.

As to this clone: Different DNA sequences within this sample yield the same CDR3. The rearrangement links TRBV19 to TRBJ1-3, with D uncertain. Looked up from germline, CDR1 is LNHDA and CDR2 is SQIVND (reference sequence). The CDR3 runs 14 residues. Trimming pared 2 bases from V and 0 bases from J, leaving 5 bases between. CDR3: CASSISSSGNTIYF. In nucleotides, the CDR3 is TGTGCCAGTAGTATAAGTAGCTCTGGAAACACCATATATTTT.

V is TRBV19 and J is TRBJ1-2, with 7 bases lining up with TRBD1. Germline V gives CDR1 LNHDA, CDR2 SQIVND (reference sequence). V lost 2 bases, J lost 8 bases, and 11 bases stayed unmatched. The CDR3 consists of 15 residues. The CDR3 DNA sequence: TGTGCCAGTAGTATAAATCGACAGGGAGCAGAGGGCTACACCTTC. Residues: CASSINRQGAEGYTF.

The chain links TRBV9 to TRBJ2-1; 7 nucleotides agree with TRBD1. This CDR3 is built from 14 residues. Germline lookup yields CDR1 SGDLS and CDR2 YYNGEE. V trimming: 1 base; J trimming: 6 bases; junction bases outside the gene matches: 4. The CDR3 nucleotides read TGTGCCAGCAGCGTAATGACAGGGAGCAATGAGCAGTTCTTC. Translation: CASSVMTGSNEQFF.

This clone was observed a handful of times. The V gene is TRBV30, the J gene TRBJ1-5, with 8 bases aligning to TRBD1. V gave up 4 bases and J gave up 6 bases; unmatched junction bases: 8. This CDR3 has 14 residues. Germline CDR1 and CDR2: GTSNPN and SVGIG (reference sequence). For the CDR3, the DNA is TGTGCCTGGACCCCAGGGGGCAGGTTTCAGCCCCAGCATTTT. It codes for CAWTPGGRFQPQHF.

The chain carries TRBV28 and TRBJ1-5; no clear D gene. The germline V gene has CDR1 MDHEN and CDR2 SYDVKM. This CDR3 has 15 residues. Trimming took 1 base from V and 4 from J, leaving 11 bases between them. DNA of the CDR3: TGTGCCAGCAGTTTATCTGGGAGGCAGAATCAGCCCCAGCATTTT. It translates to CASSLSGRQNQPQHF. Based on the CDR3 plus reference TRBV28 and TRBJ1-5, the full variable domain is DVKVTQSSRYLVKRTGEKVFLECVQDMDHENMFWYRQDPGLGLRLIYFSYDVKMKEKGDIPEGYSVSREKKERFSLILESASTNQTSMYLCASSLSGRQNQPQHFGDGTRLSIL.

This chain links TRBV28 with TRBJ2-2; 10 bases line up with TRBD1. The J segment lost 7 bases and the V segment lost 6 bases, leaving 8 bases of the junction unmatched. CDR1 is MDHEN and CDR2 is SYDVKM in the germline V gene. The CDR3 has 15 amino acids. CDR3 residues: CASRPTGGNSGELFF. As DNA, the CDR3 is TGTGCCAGCAGACCGACAGGGGGCAATAGCGGGGAGCTGTTTTTT.

This clone was detected only once. This chain uses TRBV7-8 with TRBJ2-5, with no clear D. The CDR3 length is 11 residues. Germline values: CDR1 SGHVS, CDR2 FQNEAQ. The V end lost 5 bases, the J end lost 4 bases, and 5 bases lay between the germline ends. The DNA for the CDR3 is TGTGCCAGCAGCAGCCCAGAGACCCAGTACTTC. Its protein product is CASSSPETQYF.

This chain links TRBV5-5 with TRBJ1-5; the D is unclear. The CDR3 has 13 residues. The V and J ends lost 0 bases and 4 bases respectively, with 5 bases between them. CDR1 is SGHKS and CDR2 is YYEKEE in the germline V gene (reference sequence). This CDR3 reads CASSLGPNQPQHF. CDR3 nucleotides: TGTGCCAGCAGCTTGGGGCCAAATCAGCCCCAGCATTTT. The full variable domain, in which reference TRBV5-5 and TRBJ1-5 provide the parts outside the CDR3, is DAGVTQSPTHLIKTRGQQVTLRCSPISGHKSVSWYQQVLGQGPQFIFQYYEKEERGRGNFPDRFSARQFPNYSSELNVNALLLGDSALYLCASSLGPNQPQHFGDGTRLSIL.

The chain is built from TRBV7-9 and TRBJ2-1; tentative D call: TRBD2 (6 bases). In germline, CDR1 is SEHNR, CDR2 FQNEAQ (reference sequence). With 2 bases removed from V and 8 bases from J, the gap between germline ends came to 16 bases. The CDR3 is 15 residues long. The CDR3, as DNA: TGTGCCAGCAGCTTAACCGGCGGGATCTCGGATGAGCAGTTCTTC. Translation: CASSLTGGISDEQFF.

DNA for the CDR3: TGCGCCAGCAGCTTGGATGTGGGTGGCGGGAGGCGCAATGAGCAGTTCTTC. Protein: CASSLDVGGGRRNEQFF. V is TRBV5-1 and J is TRBJ2-1, with 8 bases identical to TRBD2. V dropped 0 bases and J dropped 6; count of bases not matched to a gene: 11. The CDR3 is 17 amino acids. Germline V gives CDR1 SGHRS, CDR2 YFSETQ.

With regard to this clone: The identical CDR3 is also encoded by other nucleotide sequences in the sample. This rearrangement joins TRBV7-9 to TRBJ2-1, with D perhaps TRBD2 (6 bases). Per the germline V gene, CDR1 is SEHNR and CDR2 is FQNEAQ (reference sequence). CDR3 length equals 15 residues. The ends were cut back, 3 bases at V and 1 base at J, with 10 bases in the middle. CDR3 in DNA: TGTGCCAGCAGCTTTCTGGCGGGGTCCTACAATGAGCAGTTCTTC. Encoded protein: CASSFLAGSYNEQFF.